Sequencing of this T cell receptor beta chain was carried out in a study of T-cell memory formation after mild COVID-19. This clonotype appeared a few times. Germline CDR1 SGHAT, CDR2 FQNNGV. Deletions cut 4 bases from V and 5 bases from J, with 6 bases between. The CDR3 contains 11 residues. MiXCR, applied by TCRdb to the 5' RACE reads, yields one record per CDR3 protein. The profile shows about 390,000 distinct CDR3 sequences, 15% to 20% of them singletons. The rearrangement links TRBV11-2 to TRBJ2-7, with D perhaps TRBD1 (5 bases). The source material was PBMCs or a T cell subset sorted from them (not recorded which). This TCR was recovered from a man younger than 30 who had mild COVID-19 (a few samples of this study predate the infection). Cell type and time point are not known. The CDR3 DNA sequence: TGTGCCAGCAGCTGGGGCAACGAGCAGTACTTC. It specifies CASSWGNEQYF. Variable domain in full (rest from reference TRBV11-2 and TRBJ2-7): EAGVAQSPRYKIIEKRQSVAFWCNPISGHATLYWYQQILGQGPKLLIQFQNNGVVDDSQLPKDRFSAERLKGVDSTLKIQPAKLEDSAVYLCASSWGNEQYFGPGTRLTVT.